Listed below are T cell receptor beta chains from one sample, sequenced in a study of human T cells and chemical hapten exposure. One entry per CDR3 protein results from TCRdb running MiXCR on the RACE reads. The table lists 300,000 to 450,000 distinct CDR3 sequences, about 5.1% of them singletons. The specimen comprised whole blood, sampled in connection with sensitization to the hapten diphenylcyclopropenone (DPC). The receptors here all came from a woman aged 45-65 years with alopecia areata. Some clones in this sample may be carry-over from other donors' samples. The CDR3 runs from the conserved cysteine through the conserved F or W. The D gene is left open where the match is weak. The size entry is marked missing in some rows and otherwise reads once, few, many or a size class.

D gene	J gene	clone size	V gene	CDR3 DNA	CDR3 protein
TRBD2	TRBJ2-1	few	TRBV25-1	TGTGCCAGCAGTGAGACTAGCGGGGGAGACAATGAGCAGTTCTTC	CASSETSGGDNEQFF
.	TRBJ1-6	few	TRBV12-3/TRBV12-4	TGTGCCAGCAGCTTGGGTTTTTCACCCCTCCACTTT	CASSLGFSPLHF
TRBD2	TRBJ2-3	few	TRBV6-5	TGTGCCAGCAGTTCCTCAGCGGGGGTCCTCACAGATACGCAGTATTTT	CASSSSAGVLTDTQYF
.	TRBJ2-3	.	TRBV2	TGTGCCAGCAGTGCCTTTAGCTCCGCAGATACGCAGTATTTT	CASSAFSSADTQYF
.	TRBJ1-6	few	TRBV25-1	TGTGCCAGCAGTGAATCAGACAGTAAGCGGCCCCTCCACTTT	CASSESDSKRPLHF
TRBD1	TRBJ1-1	many	TRBV7-9	TGTGCCAGCAGCTTCGGCCTAAGACAGGGGCGGGTAGCTGAAGCTTTCTTT	CASSFGLRQGRVAEAFF
TRBD1	TRBJ2-5	few	TRBV29-1	TGCAGCGGGCGAGGGACAGACCAAGAGACCCAGTACTTC	CSGRGTDQETQYF
TRBD2	TRBJ2-3	few	TRBV11-2	TGTGCCAGCAGCTTAGAGGGGTATGGCGGGAGGGCCAAGGATACGCAGTATTTT	CASSLEGYGGRAKDTQYF
TRBD1	TRBJ2-1	.	TRBV12-3/TRBV12-4	TGTGCCAGCAGTTTGAACAGGGGGCTGAATGAGCAGTTCTTC	CASSLNRGLNEQFF
TRBD2	TRBJ2-7	many	TRBV7-6	TGTGCCAGCAGCTTATCACCAGCGGGGTCCTACGAGCAGTACTTC	CASSLSPAGSYEQYF
.	TRBJ2-5	few	TRBV30	TGTGCCTGGAGTGGGCAGGGGCACGAGACCCAGTACTTC	CAWSGQGHETQYF
.	TRBJ2-1	many	TRBV6-5	TGTGCCAGCACCTTGGCCCCAGGGGTTCATGAGCAGTTCTTC	CASTLAPGVHEQFF
.	TRBJ2-1	.	TRBV28	TGTGCCAGCACCGGGACTCCCAACAATGAGCAGTTCTTC	CASTGTPNNEQFF
.	TRBJ2-5	.	TRBV6-1	TGTGCCAGCCCGGGGCAGGGGTCGAAGACCCAGTACTTC	CASPGQGSKTQYF
.	TRBJ1-2	.	TRBV5-6	TGTGCCAGCAGCTTGAAGGGAAACTATGGCTACACCTTC	CASSLKGNYGYTF
.	TRBJ1-2	many	TRBV3-1	TGTGCCAGCAGCCAAGAGTTTGACGCCTACTATGGCTACACCTTC	CASSQEFDAYYGYTF
TRBD2	TRBJ2-1	many	TRBV4-3	TGCGCCAGCAGCCGGGCCACTAGCGGGAGTGGGGAGCAGTTCTTC	CASSRATSGSGEQFF
.	TRBJ1-1	few	TRBV7-9	TGTGCCAGCAGCTTAGCTGTCAGTAAAGGCACTGAAGCTTTCTTT	CASSLAVSKGTEAFF
TRBD1	TRBJ1-1	.	TRBV11-2	TGTGCCAGCAGGGGGCTGACAGGGAAGAACACTGAAGCTTTCTTT	CASRGLTGKNTEAFF
.	TRBJ1-4	many	TRBV9	TGTGCCAGCAGCGCAAGCGTGGACAGCCCGAGGGTTGAAAAACTGTTTTTT	CASSASVDSPRVEKLFF
.	TRBJ2-3	many	TRBV24-1	TGTGCCACCAGTGATCCAACAGGGAGCACAGATACGCAGTATTTT	CATSDPTGSTDTQYF
.	TRBJ2-7	few	TRBV11-2	TGTGCCAGCAGCTTAGGTGACGGGGTAGTTGGCGACGACGAGCAGTACTTC	CASSLGDGVVGDDEQYF
.	TRBJ2-1	few	TRBV7-9	TGTGCCAGCAGCTTCCCCTTGGGCGATGAGCAGTTCTTC	CASSFPLGDEQFF
TRBD1	TRBJ2-7	few	TRBV10-3	TGTGCCATCAGAACGACAGGGTGGGGAAACGAGCAGTACTTC	CAIRTTGWGNEQYF
TRBD2	TRBJ2-3	.	TRBV29-1	TGCAGCATTAGCGGGGGCACGACAGATACGCAGTATTTT	CSISGGTTDTQYF
.	TRBJ2-1	many	TRBV29-1	TGCAGCGTTGAAGACTTTTTTAGCGAATCTCCCTCCTACAATGAGCAGTTCTTC	CSVEDFFSESPSYNEQFF